Presented here are 23 T cell receptor beta chains from one specimen sequenced in a study of T cells in Graves' hyperthyroidism and ophthalmopathy (dated by TCRdb to about 2019). The library was produced with multiplex PCR. The sequencer was an Illumina HiSeq 2000. The TCR beta CDR3 regions were amplified from the RNA transcripts. The first round of RT-PCR for the TCR CDR3 was performed with the HTBI primer set and the Qiagen OneStep RT-PCR kit. TCRdb reprocessing: public reads trimmed at Q25 with fastp, clones called with MiXCR, in-frame beta chains kept. Each entry is one CDR3 protein sequence, shown with its most common DNA and genes. Here the sample has about 840,000 distinct CDR3 sequences; 35% to 40% occur a single time. The top ten constitute 8.9% of the sample. The sample taken for sequencing was blood. The receptors shown here come from a man younger than 35 with Graves' hyperthyroidism.

This clonotype was seen repeatedly, ten times or more. The chain recombines TRBV10-3 with TRBJ1-5; D gene uncertain. V was shortened by 3 bases and J by 3 bases, with 12 bases between the two germline ends. CDR1 ENHRY and CDR2 SYGVKD come from the germline V gene. CDR3 length: 15 amino acids. Written as DNA, the CDR3 is TGTGCCATCAGTGATCGGCAGGCGAACAATCAGCCCCAGCATTTT. Protein sequence: CAISDRQANNQPQHF.

The genes are TRBV10-2 and TRBJ2-5; 11 bases match TRBD2. Germline CDR1 reads WSHSY; CDR2 reads SAAADI. This CDR3 has 16 amino acids. J lost 3 bases, V lost 3 bases, and 6 bases had no gene match. Written as DNA, the CDR3 is TGCGCCAGCAGTGACGAGGGGACTAGCGGTGAAGAGACCCAGTACTTC. Its protein is CASSDEGTSGEETQYF.

In its sample, this clonotype was seen many times. The chain is built from TRBV15 and TRBJ1-5, with D maybe TRBD1 (6 bases). In germline, CDR1 is LNHNV, CDR2 YYDKDF (reference sequence). V was trimmed by 0 bases and J by 2 bases, leaving 11 bases between them. The length of the CDR3 is 16 residues. CDR3 DNA sequence: TGTGCCACCAGCAGAGATAGACGACAGGGCAATCAGCCCCAGCATTTT. It codes for CATSRDRRQGNQPQHF. Combining the CDR3 with reference TRBV15 and TRBJ1-5 gives the whole variable domain DAMVIQNPRYQVTQFGKPVTLSCSQTLNHNVMYWYQQKSSQAPKLLFHYYDKDFNNEADTPDNFQSRRPNTSFCFLDIRSPGLGDTAMYLCATSRDRRQGNQPQHFGDGTRLSIL.

As to this clonotype: One end of the junction fails to match germline, which may point to a read error. V is TRBV9 and J is TRBJ2-7, with 13 bases that match TRBD2. The CDR3 contains 15 residues. The V gene's germline CDR1 is SGDLS and CDR2 YYNGEE. The CDR3 DNA follows: TGTGCCAGCAGCTTTGGACTAGCGGGGGACCACGAACAGTACTTC. It encodes CASSFGLAGDHEQYF.

This clonotype appeared once. This chain links TRBV14 with TRBJ2-2; TRBD1 agrees at 9 bases. CDR3 length: 15 amino acids. The V segment lost 4 bases and the J segment 3 bases; nucleotides outside the gene matches: 3. Germline-derived CDR1 and CDR2 are SGHDN and FVKESK. Written as DNA, the CDR3 is TGTGCCAGCAGCCTTGGGACAGGGTACACCGGGGAGCTGTTTTTT. The encoded protein is CASSLGTGYTGELFF.

The CDR3 spells CAISQGVQETQYF. The CDR3 DNA is TGTGCCATCAGCCAAGGGGTTCAAGAGACCCAGTACTTC. V usage is TRBV10-3 and J usage is TRBJ2-5; the D gene is possibly TRBD1 (5 bases). Germline CDR1 is ENHRY and CDR2 is SYGVKD. The CDR3 consists of 13 residues. V gave up 6 bases and J gave up 2 bases, with 10 bases separating them.

This clonotype was seen at least ten times. The rearrangement links TRBV10-3 to TRBJ1-1, with a tentative D call TRBD1 (5 bases). Trimming removed 0 bases from V and 6 bases from J, with 14 bases in between. CDR3 length equals 15 residues. Germline V lookup: CDR1 ENHRY, CDR2 SYGVKD. As DNA, the CDR3 is TGTGCCATCAGTGAGTCTGCCAGGGCGGGCGCTGAAGCTTTCTTT. Protein: CAISESARAGAEAFF.

This clonotype was seen many times. This chain links TRBV29-1 with TRBJ1-2; 9 bases are shared with TRBD1. Germline V gene sequence: CDR1 SQVTM, CDR2 ANQGSEA. Trimming cost V 3 bases and J 6 bases; bases outside gene matches: 8. The CDR3 covers 14 residues. CDR3 sequence reads: CSVDGDRVVHGYTF. In DNA form, the CDR3 reads TGCAGCGTTGATGGGGACAGGGTTGTCCATGGCTACACCTTC.

This clonotype was picked up one time. No conserved phenylalanine or tryptophan ends this CDR3, so it is likely a read error. No DNA is shown, since the ends of the CDR3 on it are uncertain; the CDR3 is the one TCRdb lists. The chain is built from TRBV20-1 and TRBJ1-4; no check of the table's D call, TRBD1, against the DNA was made. Germline CDR1 reads DFQATT; CDR2 reads SNEGSKA (reference sequence). The CDR3 has 10 amino acids, counting both end residues. The CDR3 spells CSAARDRNLY.

This clonotype appeared many times. This chain connects TRBV12-3 or TRBV12-4 to TRBJ1-5; D is unclear. Trimming pared 8 bases from V and 4 bases from J, leaving 15 bases between. The CDR3 sequence is 14 residues long. Here the CDR3 DNA reads TGTGCCAGCGCCTCACTGGATAGGAATCAGCCCCAGCATTTT. As protein: CASASLDRNQPQHF.

As regards this clonotype: A much larger clone sits a single nucleotide away, making a read error possible. The chain couples TRBV15 to TRBJ1-2; no clear D gene. The CDR3 length is 15 residues. CDR1 and CDR2 from the germline V gene are LNHNV and YYDKDF (reference sequence). With 0 bases removed from V and 9 bases from J, the gap between germline ends came to 17 bases. In nucleotides, the CDR3 is TGTGCCACCAGCAGAGATAGCGGGGAGGCCCTTAGCTACACCTTC. The encoded protein is CATSRDSGEALSYTF.

The rearrangement joins TRBV25-1 to TRBJ2-7, with D possibly being TRBD2 (6 bases). In germline, CDR1 is MGHDK, CDR2 SYGVNS. The CDR3 contains 14 residues. V was shortened by 3 bases and J by 2 bases, with 11 bases between the two germline ends. The CDR3 region is CASSDTRGTYEQYF. CDR3 sequence (DNA): TGTGCCAGCAGTGACACGCGGGGCACCTACGAGCAGTACTTC.

This clonotype was detected a few times. The chain uses TRBV20-1 and TRBJ2-7; D remains unclear. Germline-derived CDR1 and CDR2 are DFQATT and SNEGSKA (reference sequence). V was shortened by 2 bases and J by 6 bases, with 23 bases between the two germline ends. The CDR3 totals 16 residues. The CDR3, as DNA: TGCAGTGCTAGAACACCTCCGGCCACTCCATCGGGCGAGCAGTACTTC. It translates to CSARTPPATPSGEQYF.

This clonotype was recorded at least ten times. The chain carries TRBV7-2 and TRBJ1-4; D is ambiguous. Trimming took 5 bases from V and 8 from J, leaving 15 bases between them. Germline V gene lookup returns CDR1 SGHTA and CDR2 FQGNSA. There are 14 residues in the CDR3. For the CDR3, the DNA is TGTGCCAGCAGCCCCGAAGGGCTGGGGGAAAAACTGTTTTTT. It codes for CASSPEGLGEKLFF.

The rearrangement links TRBV5-6 to TRBJ2-7; D may be TRBD2 (5 bases). CDR1 and CDR2 from the germline V gene are SGHDT and YYEEEE. V was shortened by 3 bases and J by 5 bases, with 15 bases between the two germline ends. The CDR3 totals 14 residues. This chain's CDR3 is CASSSGLIRDEQYF. Written as DNA, the CDR3 is TGTGCCAGCAGCTCCGGACTCATTCGCGACGAGCAGTACTTC.

Note on this clonotype: The germline gene is not matched at one end of the junction; a read error may be the cause. The genes are TRBV6-5 and TRBJ2-2; D not resolved. CDR1 is MNHEY and CDR2 is SVGAGI in the germline V gene. The CDR3 totals 12 residues. CDR3 DNA: TGTGCCATCAGTTACCTCCCCGGGGAGCTGTTTTTT. It specifies CAISYLPGELFF.

As DNA, the CDR3 is TGCAGTGCTACCGGGACTAGCCGATACTACGAGCAGTACTTC. It yields the protein CSATGTSRYYEQYF. The chain employs TRBV20-1 and TRBJ2-7, with 9 bases lining up with TRBD2. Germline V gene lookup returns CDR1 DFQATT and CDR2 SNEGSKA (reference sequence). J lost 3 bases, V lost 4 bases, and 7 bases had no gene match. This CDR3 spans 14 amino acids.

This clonotype appeared many times. V usage is TRBV29-1 and J usage is TRBJ2-7, with 9 bases aligning to TRBD1. The junction had 5 bases not matched to a gene; V was cut back by 3 bases and J by 5 bases. CDR1 is SQVTM, CDR2 ANQGSEA, per germline. CDR3 length: 13 residues. For the CDR3, the DNA is TGCAGCGTTGATCCGGGACAGGGAAACGAGCAGTACTTC. Amino acid sequence: CSVDPGQGNEQYF.

The chain employs TRBV19 and TRBJ2-5, with 8 bases identical to TRBD2. This CDR3 has 14 amino acids. CDR1 LNHDA and CDR2 SQIVND come from the germline V gene (reference sequence). Unmatched junction bases numbered 2, after V lost 5 bases and J lost 0 bases. The CDR3 sequence: CASSGGGNQETQYF. CDR3 in DNA: TGTGCCAGTAGTGGCGGGGGGAACCAAGAGACCCAGTACTTC.

The V call is TRBV20-1, the J call TRBJ1-2; 7 nucleotides match TRBD1. The CDR3 runs 15 residues. The germline V gene encodes CDR1 DFQATT and CDR2 SNEGSKA (reference sequence). V was pared by 0 bases and J by 1 base, with 5 bases of the junction left unmatched. CDR3 in amino acids: CSARDDRVDNYGYTF. Written as DNA, the CDR3 is TGCAGTGCTAGAGATGACAGGGTGGATAACTATGGCTACACCTTC.

This clonotype was seen a few times. The chain couples TRBV19 to TRBJ1-5; the match to TRBD1 covers 7 bases. With V trimmed by 5 bases and J by 2 bases, 12 bases remained unmatched. Germline-derived CDR1 and CDR2 are LNHDA and SQIVND (reference sequence). This CDR3 region has 17 residues. The CDR3 nucleotides are TGTGCCAGTAGTCTTCACAGGGGCACTCAGGGCAATCAGCCCCAGCATTTT. This sequence encodes CASSLHRGTQGNQPQHF.

In this sample, this clonotype turned up many times. The rearrangement joins TRBV10-1 to TRBJ2-7; D is perhaps TRBD1 (6 bases). The germline CDR1 and CDR2 sequences are WNHNN and SYGVQD (reference sequence). The ends were cut back, 8 bases at V and 4 bases at J, with 15 bases in the middle. This CDR3 spans 13 amino acids. The CDR3 nucleotides read TGCGCCAGCTCGCGGCTTAGGGGGTACGAGCAGTACTTC. Protein: CASSRLRGYEQYF.

This clonotype turned up a few times. The chain recombines TRBV4-1 with TRBJ1-5; D may be TRBD1 (6 bases). V lost 0 bases and J lost 4, with 10 bases in between. The CDR3 covers 15 residues. CDR1 and CDR2 (germline): MGHRA, YSYEKL. The CDR3, as DNA: TGCGCCAGCAGCCAAGACAGGGGTTGGAATCAGCCCCAGCATTTT. Translating gives CASSQDRGWNQPQHF.